These 18 T cell receptor beta chains originate from one sample sequenced in a study of T cell repertoires in cytomegalovirus infection. These receptors' antigens are unknown. Each CDR3 protein is one row after TCRdb ran MiXCR on the reads. The sample has about 830,000 distinct CDR3 sequences, 32% seen once. Sequences were derived from cultured CD8+ T cells from PBMCs, sampled from culture after CMV antigen stimulation. These TCRs come from a human donor in good health (CMV status not recorded). Some clones in this sample may be carry-over from other donors' samples.

Concerning this clonotype: A read error may be the cause here, since a much bigger clone is one base away. The chain carries TRBV7-6 and TRBJ2-1, with TRBD1 identical over 7 bases. Germline V CDR1 and CDR2: SGHVS, FNYEAQ. CDR3 size: 15 residues. The CDR3 sequence is CVSSFLQGPYNEQFF. The CDR3 DNA is TGTGTCAGCAGCTTCTTACAGGGGCCCTACAATGAGCAGTTCTTC.

This clonotype was seen many times. The chain carries TRBV7-6 and TRBJ2-2; 12 bases fit TRBD2. Germline V lookup: CDR1 SGHVS, CDR2 FNYEAQ. The CDR3 spans 17 residues. The junction had 9 bases not matched to a gene; V was cut back by 4 bases and J by 6 bases. The CDR3 bases are TGTGCCAGCAGCTCGTTGACTAGCGGGGGAGTACCCGGGGAGCTGTTTTTT. It is translated as CASSSLTSGGVPGELFF.

This clonotype has just a few counts. The gene calls are TRBV7-8 and TRBJ2-3; 9 bases line up with TRBD1. The CDR3 has 18 amino acids. Germline V lookup: CDR1 SGHVS, CDR2 FQNEAQ. V was clipped by 5 bases and J by 2 bases; unmatched bases: 14. CDR3 bases: TGTGCCAGCAGCGATAGACAGGGGGAGCGGAGCATCACAGATACGCAGTATTTT. Protein sequence: CASSDRQGERSITDTQYF.

The rearrangement links TRBV20-1 to TRBJ2-7, with D perhaps TRBD1 (6 bases). The CDR3 has 15 amino acids. Per germline, CDR1 DFQATT and CDR2 SNEGSKA (reference sequence). V was clipped by 3 bases and J by 1 base, with 16 bases between them. This chain's CDR3 is CSARTEQGKSYEQYF. CDR3 coding DNA: TGCAGTGCTAGGACGGAGCAGGGGAAGTCCTACGAGCAGTACTTC.

This clonotype was observed a handful of times. This CDR3 reads CASSWDRAFQTGNTIYF. The CDR3 coding sequence is TGTGCCAGCAGCTGGGACAGGGCATTTCAGACGGGAAACACCATATATTTT. V and J are TRBV7-9 and TRBJ1-3, with TRBD1 matching over 9 bases. In germline, CDR1 is SEHNR, CDR2 FQNEAQ (reference sequence). Unmatched junction bases numbered 11, after V lost 4 bases and J lost 4 bases. This CDR3 comprises 17 residues.

This clonotype was found a few times. The V and J genes are TRBV6-6 and TRBJ2-3; D remains ambiguous. V was trimmed by 2 bases and J by 5 bases, leaving 11 bases between them. The CDR3 is made up of 14 amino acids. Germline CDR1 reads MNHNY; CDR2 reads SVGAGI (reference sequence). The CDR3 is CASSYVPSLDTQYF. The CDR3 DNA reads as TGTGCCAGCAGTTACGTTCCATCGTTAGATACGCAGTATTTT.

This clonotype was observed a handful of times. The rearrangement links TRBV3-1 to TRBJ1-1, with D possibly being TRBD1 (5 bases). The CDR3 spans 15 residues. From germline, CDR1 is LGHDT and CDR2 YNNKEL (reference sequence). V lost 4 bases and J lost 11, with 23 bases in between. This chain's CDR3 is CASSPEQGLIPPAFF. The CDR3 DNA reads TGTGCCAGCAGCCCCGAGCAGGGCCTAATACCCCCTGCTTTCTTT.

This clonotype was counted between two and nine times. V usage is TRBV6-5 and J usage is TRBJ1-1; a weak D match, TRBD1 (6 bases). V lost 4 bases to trimming and J lost 4 bases, with 13 bases between them. CDR1 MNHEY and CDR2 SVGAGI come from the germline V gene. The CDR3 runs to 14 residues. In DNA, the CDR3 is TGTGCCAGCAGTTTCCCGGGGACAACCACTGAAGCTTTCTTT. Protein: CASSFPGTTTEAFF.

This clonotype showed up just a few times. This sequence joins TRBV4-1 and TRBJ1-5; weak D call: TRBD1 (6 bases). Germline CDR1 reads MGHRA; CDR2 reads YSYEKL. V dropped 1 base and J dropped 7 bases, with 8 bases sitting between them. The CDR3 covers 13 residues. CDR3 DNA: TGCGCCAGCAGCCAAGTCAGGGGCCAGCCCCAGCATTTT. This codes for CASSQVRGQPQHF.

The V and J genes are TRBV6-1 and TRBJ2-1; 7 positions agree with TRBD1. CDR1 and CDR2 from the germline V gene are MNHNS and SASEGT. This CDR3 has 15 residues. Trimming cost V 5 bases and J 0 bases; bases outside gene matches: 4. The CDR3 sequence is CASSYRGISYNEQFF. DNA of the CDR3: TGTGCCAGCAGTTACAGGGGCATCTCCTACAATGAGCAGTTCTTC.

This clonotype was seen only a few times. The chain joins TRBV4-3 to TRBJ2-1; possibly TRBD2 for D (6 bases). CDR1 is LGHNA, CDR2 YSLEER, per germline. With 1 base removed from V and 6 bases from J, the gap between germline ends came to 13 bases. There are 15 residues in the CDR3. In DNA form, the CDR3 reads TGCGCCAGCAGCCAAGTCCCCTCTAGCGCCAATGAGCAGTTCTTC. Amino acid sequence: CASSQVPSSANEQFF.

The V call is TRBV23-1, the J call TRBJ2-5; 7 bases align to TRBD1. TRBV23-1 is an ORF, and what it does is uncertain. The CDR3 is 15 amino acids. V lost 2 bases to trimming and J lost 4 bases; unmatched junction nucleotides: 7. CDR3 sequence reads: CASSQGKGAPETQYF. The CDR3 DNA reads as TGCGCCAGCAGTCAAGGCAAGGGGGCGCCAGAGACCCAGTACTTC.

This clonotype came up many times. This chain links TRBV7-9 with TRBJ2-6, with D hard to call. V shed 5 bases and J shed 0 bases, with 14 bases lying between them. This CDR3 spans 17 amino acids. Germline lookup yields CDR1 SEHNR and CDR2 FQNEAQ (reference sequence). The chain's CDR3 is CASSPEPALSGANVLTF. As DNA, the CDR3 is TGTGCCAGCAGCCCCGAGCCTGCGCTCTCTGGGGCCAACGTCCTGACTTTC.

The chain recombines TRBV29-1 with TRBJ2-7; D ambiguous. Per the germline V gene, CDR1 is SQVTM and CDR2 is ANQGSEA. The CDR3 covers 11 residues. The CDR3 reads CSPLPSREQYF. The CDR3 DNA sequence: TGCAGTCCCCTCCCGTCCCGAGAGCAGTACTTC.

This clonotype was found a few times. The rearrangement joins TRBV6-1 to TRBJ2-6; D remains ambiguous. Germline V lookup: CDR1 MNHNS, CDR2 SASEGT. V gave up 0 bases and J gave up 3 bases, with 12 bases separating them. This CDR3 comprises 17 residues. The DNA of the CDR3 is TGTGCCAGCAGTGAAGCAGGGTCTGGGGATGGGGCCAACGTCCTGACTTTC. Its protein product is CASSEAGSGDGANVLTF.

The chain employs TRBV27 and TRBJ2-7, with 10 positions matching TRBD1. The trim removed 0 bases at V and 4 bases at J, leaving 3 bases unmatched. The CDR3 totals 15 residues. CDR1 and CDR2 from the germline V gene are MNHEY and SMNVEV (reference sequence). The CDR3 protein is CASSLSGGQGYEQYF. The DNA of the CDR3 is TGTGCCAGCAGTTTATCAGGGGGACAGGGGTACGAGCAGTACTTC.

This clonotype has only a few counts. This chain uses TRBV2 with TRBJ2-1; 7 bases line up with TRBD2. CDR1 and CDR2 from the germline V gene are SNHLY and FYNNEI. This CDR3 has 17 amino acids. V trimming: 3 bases; J trimming: 2 bases; junction bases outside the gene matches: 10. CDR3 protein: CASSDPGESGAYNEQFF. CDR3 coding DNA: TGTGCCAGCAGTGACCCTGGGGAAAGCGGGGCCTACAATGAGCAGTTCTTC.

Ten or more counts support this clonotype. J is TRBJ1-6 and V is TRBV7-2; 8 nucleotides agree with TRBD1. The CDR3 has 15 residues. Trimming removed 2 bases from V and 8 bases from J; junction bases left unmatched: 5. Germline loops: CDR1 SGHTA, CDR2 FQGNSA. CDR3 bases: TGTGCCAGCAGCTTACCAGGGGGCCAAGATTCACCCCTCCACTTT. This translates into CASSLPGGQDSPLHF. Based on the CDR3 plus reference TRBV7-2 and TRBJ1-6, the full variable domain is GAGVSQSPSNKVTEKGKDVELRCDPISGHTALYWYRQSLGQGLEFLIYFQGNSAPDKSGLPSDRFSAERTGGSVSTLTIQRTQQEDSAVYLCASSLPGGQDSPLHFGNGTRLTVT.